This T cell receptor (beta chain) emerged from a study of cytomegalovirus exposure and HLA in healthy donors. Notes on the study in general: Immune exposure was documented only through CMV serostatus. Presence/absence comparisons presumed near-even sequencing depth among donors.

The CDR3 is 15 amino acids. Germline V CDR1 and CDR2: SQVTM, ANQGSEA. V dropped 3 bases and J dropped 7; count of bases not matched to a gene: 10. This clone was counted a few times. No antigen is known for it. Both 60 Vbeta primers and 13 Jbeta primers went into the PCR. TCRdb's table, derived via immunoSEQ multiplex PCR, lists solely in-frame clones and lacks some. Among 75,000 to 90,000 clones, 10% were seen once, and the ten largest hold about 24%. Sequenced sample: PBMCs. The chain combines TRBV29-1 with TRBJ1-4, with 8 nucleotides matching TRBD1. The sequence derives from a man aged 60-69 years in good health and CMV-seropositive. This CDR3 is CSVDESGGAAEKLFF. The CDR3 bases are TGCAGCGTTGATGAGTCAGGGGGCGCGGCTGAAAAACTGTTTTTT.